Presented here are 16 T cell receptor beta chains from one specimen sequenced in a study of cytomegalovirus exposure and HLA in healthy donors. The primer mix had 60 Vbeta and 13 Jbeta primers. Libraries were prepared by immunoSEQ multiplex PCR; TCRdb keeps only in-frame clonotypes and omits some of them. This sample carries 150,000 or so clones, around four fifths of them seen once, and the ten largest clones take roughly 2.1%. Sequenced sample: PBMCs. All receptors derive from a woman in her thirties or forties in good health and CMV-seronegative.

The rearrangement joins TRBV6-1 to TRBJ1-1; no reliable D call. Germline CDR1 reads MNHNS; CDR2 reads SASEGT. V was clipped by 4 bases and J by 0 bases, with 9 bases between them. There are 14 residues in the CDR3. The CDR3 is CASSVPGMNTEAFF. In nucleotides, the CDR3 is TGTGCCAGCAGTGTTCCGGGGATGAACACTGAAGCTTTCTTT.

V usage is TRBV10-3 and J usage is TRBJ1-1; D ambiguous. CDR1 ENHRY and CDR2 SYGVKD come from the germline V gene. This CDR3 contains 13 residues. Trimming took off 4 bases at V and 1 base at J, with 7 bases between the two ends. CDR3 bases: TGTGCCATCAGTGTCTCGGGGAACACTGAAGCTTTCTTT. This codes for CAISVSGNTEAFF.

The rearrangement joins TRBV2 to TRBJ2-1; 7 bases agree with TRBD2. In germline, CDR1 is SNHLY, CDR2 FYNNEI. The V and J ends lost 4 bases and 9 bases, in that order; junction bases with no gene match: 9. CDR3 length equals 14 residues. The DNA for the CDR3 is TGTGCCAGCAGTGTCCGGGCGGGAGACGGTGAGCAGTTCTTC. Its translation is CASSVRAGDGEQFF.

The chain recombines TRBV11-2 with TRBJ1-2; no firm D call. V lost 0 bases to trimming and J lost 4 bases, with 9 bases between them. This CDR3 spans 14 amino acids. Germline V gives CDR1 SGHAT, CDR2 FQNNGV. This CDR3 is CASSLEPRGYGYTF. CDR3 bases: TGTGCCAGCAGCTTAGAGCCTCGGGGCTATGGCTACACCTTC.

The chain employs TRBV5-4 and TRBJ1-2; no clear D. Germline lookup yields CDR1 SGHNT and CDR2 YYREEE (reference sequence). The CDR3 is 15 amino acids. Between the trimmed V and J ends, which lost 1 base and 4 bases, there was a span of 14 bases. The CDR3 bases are TGTGCCAGCAGCTTGACGGGGTCCAGCGGCTATGGCTACACCTTC. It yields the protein CASSLTGSSGYGYTF.

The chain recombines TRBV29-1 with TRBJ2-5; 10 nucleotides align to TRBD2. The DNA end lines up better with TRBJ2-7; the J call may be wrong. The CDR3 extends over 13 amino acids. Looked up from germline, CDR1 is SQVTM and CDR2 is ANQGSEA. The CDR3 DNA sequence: TGCAGCGTTGGGACTAGCGGACCCTACGAGCAGTACTTC. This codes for CSVGTSGPYEQYF.

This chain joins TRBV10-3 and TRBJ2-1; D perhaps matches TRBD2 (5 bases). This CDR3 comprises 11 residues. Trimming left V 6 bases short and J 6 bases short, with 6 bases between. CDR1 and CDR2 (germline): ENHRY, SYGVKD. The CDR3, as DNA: TGTGCCATCAGGGACTCCAATGAGCAGTTCTTC. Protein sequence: CAIRDSNEQFF.

This CDR3 reads CASRKDRGPRPEKLFF. For the CDR3, the DNA is TGTGCCAGCAGAAAGGACAGGGGCCCCCGGCCTGAAAAACTGTTTTTT. This chain joins TRBV28 and TRBJ1-4; 9 bases align to TRBD1. The V gene end was trimmed by 6 bases and the J gene end by 7 bases; junction bases not matched to a gene: 12. Germline V CDR1 and CDR2: MDHEN, SYDVKM. The length of the CDR3 is 16 residues.

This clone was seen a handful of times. The CDR3 coding sequence is TGTGCCAGCAGTTATACGGGGGGGGGTGAGGGTACTAACTATGGCTACACCTTC. Translation: CASSYTGGGEGTNYGYTF. This chain links TRBV28 with TRBJ1-2; a weak D match, TRBD1 (5 bases). CDR3 length: 18 residues. CDR1 and CDR2 (germline): MDHEN, SYDVKM. The ends were cut back, 4 bases at V and 0 bases at J, with 21 bases in the middle.

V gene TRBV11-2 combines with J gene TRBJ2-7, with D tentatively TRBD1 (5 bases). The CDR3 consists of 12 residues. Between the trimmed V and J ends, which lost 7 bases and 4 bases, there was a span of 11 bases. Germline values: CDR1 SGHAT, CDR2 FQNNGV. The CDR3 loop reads CASTDIFYEQYF. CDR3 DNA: TGTGCCAGCACGGACATATTTTACGAGCAGTACTTC.

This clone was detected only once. The CDR3 DNA reads TGTGCCAGTAGTATAACGACAGGAGGTTGGGCCTACGAGCAGTACTTC. It encodes CASSITTGGWAYEQYF. This sequence joins TRBV19 and TRBJ2-5; tentative D call: TRBD1 (6 bases). The J call may be faulty, since TRBJ2-7 better matches the DNA end. The germline CDR1 and CDR2 sequences are LNHDA and SQIVND (reference sequence). The CDR3 spans 16 residues.

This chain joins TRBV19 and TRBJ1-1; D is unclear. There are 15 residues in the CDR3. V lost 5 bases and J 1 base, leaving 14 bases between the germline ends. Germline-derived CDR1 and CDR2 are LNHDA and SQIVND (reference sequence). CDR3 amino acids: CASSLYGRENTEAFF. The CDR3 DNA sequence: TGTGCCAGTAGTCTATACGGACGGGAGAACACTGAAGCTTTCTTT.

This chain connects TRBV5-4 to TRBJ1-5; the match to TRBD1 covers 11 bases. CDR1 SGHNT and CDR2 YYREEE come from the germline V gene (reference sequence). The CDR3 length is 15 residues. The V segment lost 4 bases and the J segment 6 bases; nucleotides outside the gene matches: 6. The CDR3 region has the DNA TGTGCCAGCAGCCTAGGGACAGGGGGGAGTCAGCCCCAGCATTTT. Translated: CASSLGTGGSQPQHF.

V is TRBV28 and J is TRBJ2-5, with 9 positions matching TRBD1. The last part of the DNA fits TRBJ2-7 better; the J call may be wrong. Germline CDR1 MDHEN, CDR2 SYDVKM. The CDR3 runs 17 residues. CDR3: CASISGTGQERRYEQYF. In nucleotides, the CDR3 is TGTGCCAGCATAAGCGGGACAGGGCAGGAAAGGCGGTACGAGCAGTACTTC.

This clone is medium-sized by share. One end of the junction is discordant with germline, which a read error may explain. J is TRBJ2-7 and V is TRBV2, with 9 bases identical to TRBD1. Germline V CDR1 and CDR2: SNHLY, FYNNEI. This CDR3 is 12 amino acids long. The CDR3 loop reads CASRGTGSALDF. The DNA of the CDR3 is TGTGCCAGCAGGGGGACAGGGTCCGCACTGGACTTC. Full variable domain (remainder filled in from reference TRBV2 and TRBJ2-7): EPEVTQTPSHQVTQMGQEVILRCVPISNHLYFYWYRQILGQKVEFLVSFYNNEISEKSEIFDDQFSVERPDGSNFTLKIRSTKLEDSAMYFCASRGTGSALDFGPGTRLTVT.

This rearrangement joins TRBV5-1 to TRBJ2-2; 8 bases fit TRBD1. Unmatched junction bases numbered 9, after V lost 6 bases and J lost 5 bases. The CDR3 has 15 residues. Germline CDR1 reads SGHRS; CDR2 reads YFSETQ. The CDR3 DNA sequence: TGCGCCAGCAAGTACGGGCAGGGGGCAACCGGGGAGCTGTTTTTT. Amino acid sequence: CASKYGQGATGELFF.